These 24 T cell receptor beta chains were all obtained from the same sample, sequenced in a study of control samples from healthy donors and cancer patients. Produced via immunoSEQ multiplex PCR; TCRdb's table is partial and in-frame only. The sample carries around 150,000 clones, about 94% recorded once. Sequenced input: blood. The receptor source for this set is a woman in her forties in good health.

J is TRBJ2-1 and V is TRBV7-2, with TRBD1 matching 7 bases. The junction had 7 bases not matched to a gene; V was cut back by 5 bases and J by 9 bases. The CDR3 is made up of 13 amino acids. The germline gives CDR1 SGHTA, CDR2 FQGNSA. CDR3 amino acids: CASSQDRTTEQFF. CDR3 coding DNA: TGTGCCAGCAGCCAGGACAGGACGACTGAGCAGTTCTTC.

CDR3 nucleotide sequence: TGTGCCAGCTCGGAGGGACTGGATGAAAAACTGTTTTTT. Its translation is CASSEGLDEKLFF. The gene calls are TRBV18 and TRBJ1-4, with D perhaps matching TRBD1 (5 bases). CDR1 KGHSH and CDR2 LQKENI come from the germline V gene. The V end was cut by 6 bases, the J end by 6 bases, with 11 bases between. The CDR3 covers 13 residues.

V and J are TRBV30 and TRBJ1-2; D may be TRBD1 (6 bases). V lost 0 bases and J lost 7, with 15 bases in between. The germline V gene encodes CDR1 GTSNPN and CDR2 SVGIG (reference sequence). The CDR3 is 14 residues long. CDR3 DNA sequence: TGTGCCTGGAGTGTACCGGGGAGGGGGATTGGCTACACCTTC. It is translated as CAWSVPGRGIGYTF.

V is TRBV5-1 and J is TRBJ2-5; 7 nucleotides agree with TRBD2. The CDR3 is 15 residues long. CDR1 and CDR2 from the germline V gene are SGHRS and YFSETQ. Trimming at V came to 4 bases and at J to 1 base, leaving 7 bases not matched to a gene. The CDR3 DNA reads as TGCGCCAGCAGCATACAAGCGGGAACCCAAGAGACCCAGTACTTC. Translating gives CASSIQAGTQETQYF.

The chain has TRBV7-2 and TRBJ2-1; D remains unclear. Trimming removed 2 bases at V and 8 bases at J, with 13 bases between. The CDR3 runs to 14 residues. Germline CDR1 is SGHTA and CDR2 is FQGNSA. CDR3 amino acids: CASSLSSGTDEQFF. The CDR3 DNA sequence: TGTGCCAGCAGCTTAAGTTCAGGAACCGATGAGCAGTTCTTC. Combining the CDR3 with reference TRBV7-2 and TRBJ2-1 gives the whole variable domain GAGVSQSPSNKVTEKGKDVELRCDPISGHTALYWYRQSLGQGLEFLIYFQGNSAPDKSGLPSDRFSAERTGGSVSTLTIQRTQQEDSAVYLCASSLSSGTDEQFFGPGTRLTVL.

This chain connects TRBV11-2 to TRBJ1-3; 8 positions match TRBD1. The V and J ends lost 2 bases and 0 bases, in that order; junction bases with no gene match: 6. Germline V lookup: CDR1 SGHAT, CDR2 FQNNGV. The CDR3 sequence is 17 residues long. CDR3 protein: CASSLYAGTGSGNTIYF. The CDR3 nucleotides read TGTGCCAGCAGCTTATATGCCGGGACAGGCTCTGGAAACACCATATATTTT.

In this sample, this clone turned up once. The chain carries TRBV4-3 and TRBJ2-5, with D perhaps matching TRBD1 (6 bases). The CDR3 length is 15 residues. Trimming stripped 0 bases from V and 0 bases from J, with 8 bases between. CDR1 is LGHNA, CDR2 YSLEER, per germline. The CDR3 region is CASSQDRGYQETQYF. The CDR3 nucleotides are TGCGCCAGCAGCCAAGACAGGGGATACCAAGAGACCCAGTACTTC.

The chain combines TRBV7-2 with TRBJ1-1, with a possible D match to TRBD1 (5 bases). The germline V and J ends were trimmed by 3 bases and 4 bases, with 12 bases remaining between them. Germline CDR1 SGHTA, CDR2 FQGNSA. The CDR3 length is 14 residues. The CDR3 spells CASSFLGDTTEAFF. As DNA, the CDR3 is TGTGCCAGCAGCTTTTTAGGGGATACCACTGAAGCTTTCTTT.

The chain carries TRBV21-1 and TRBJ1-2; the table's TRBD1 call for D was not verified on the DNA. TRBV21-1 is tagged as a pseudogene. The CDR3 totals 17 residues. The CDR3, as DNA: TGTGCCAGCAGCAGCCCCCCGGGACAGGGGCATAACTATGGCTACACCTTC. Its protein product is CASSSPPGQGHNYGYTF.

The count of this clone is one. The CDR3 loop is CASSFGTGRYTEAFF. CDR3 DNA: TGTGCCAGCAGCTTCGGGACAGGGAGATACACTGAAGCTTTCTTT. The V gene is TRBV7-9, the J gene TRBJ1-1; 9 bases agree with TRBD1. V shed 3 bases and J 3 bases; nucleotides not matched to a gene: 5. CDR1 is SEHNR, CDR2 FQNEAQ, per germline (reference sequence). This CDR3 region has 15 residues. The variable domain in full, with the rest retrieved from reference TRBV7-9 and TRBJ1-1, is DTGVSQNPRHKITKRGQNVTFRCDPISEHNRLYWYRQTLGQGPEFLTYFQNEAQLEKSRLLSDRFSAERPKGSFSTLEIQRTEQGDSAMYLCASSFGTGRYTEAFFGQGTRLTVV.

Only one count was recorded for this clone. The J gene is TRBJ2-7, the V gene TRBV27, with 14 bases identical to TRBD2. Germline-derived CDR1 and CDR2 are MNHEY and SMNVEV (reference sequence). V dropped 5 bases and J dropped 4; count of bases not matched to a gene: 4. The CDR3 is 15 residues long. CDR3 nucleotide sequence: TGTGCCAGCAGTCAGACTAGCGGGAGGGCTTACGAGCAGTACTTC. It translates to CASSQTSGRAYEQYF.

The rearrangement uses TRBV23-1 and TRBJ1-2, with D perhaps matching TRBD1 (5 bases). TRBV23-1 is an ORF; its function is uncertain. The ends were cut back, 2 bases at V and 0 bases at J, with 16 bases in the middle. This CDR3 has 17 amino acids. The CDR3 DNA is TGCGCCAGCAGTCAAAACGCGACAGCCTCAGCTAACTATGGCTACACCTTC. Its protein is CASSQNATASANYGYTF.

This clone was counted a few times. The chain carries TRBV4-3 and TRBJ2-2; 9 bases match TRBD1. The germline V gene encodes CDR1 LGHNA and CDR2 YSLEER. With 0 bases clipped from V and 3 bases from J, the junction kept 11 bases outside the gene matches. The CDR3 has 19 residues. The CDR3 region has the DNA TGCGCCAGCAGCCAAGATCGGGCCGGGACAGGGCTTGACACCGGGGAGCTGTTTTTT. This sequence encodes CASSQDRAGTGLDTGELFF.

The V call is TRBV4-1, the J call TRBJ1-3; the D gene is possibly TRBD1 (6 bases). The CDR3 loop spans 15 amino acids. CDR1 MGHRA and CDR2 YSYEKL come from the germline V gene. The germline V and J ends were trimmed by 3 bases and 2 bases, with 11 bases remaining between them. The CDR3 coding sequence is TGCGCCAGCAGCCACCTACAGGGCCCTGGAAACACCATATATTTT. Amino acid sequence: CASSHLQGPGNTIYF.

J is TRBJ1-6 and V is TRBV5-6; D gene unclear. This CDR3 has 12 amino acids. V lost 5 bases and J lost 6, with 6 bases in between. Germline CDR1 is SGHDT and CDR2 is YYEEEE. CDR3 bases: TGTGCCAGCAGGGACTTTAATTCACCCCTCCACTTT. Encoded protein: CASRDFNSPLHF.

This clone was seen a few times. The chain is built from TRBV6-6 and TRBJ1-5, with no clear D. CDR1 is MNHNY and CDR2 is SVGAGI in the germline V gene (reference sequence). V dropped 6 bases and J dropped 5 bases, with 8 bases sitting between them. The CDR3 covers 12 residues. As DNA, the CDR3 is TGTGCCAGCAGCCGACCCTATCAGCCCCAGCATTTT. Its protein product is CASSRPYQPQHF.

The CDR3, as DNA: TGTGCCAGCAGCTCGGATTCCGGGACCTATGGCTACACCTTC. Its translation is CASSSDSGTYGYTF. The chain has TRBV11-3 and TRBJ1-2; TRBD1 might be the D (5 bases). The CDR3 has 14 amino acids. The V gene lost 4 bases and the J gene lost 4 bases, with 13 bases spanning the gap. CDR1 is SGHNT and CDR2 is YENEEA in the germline V gene.

This clone has only a few counts. The chain employs TRBV5-1 and TRBJ1-2; TRBD1 aligns across 7 bases. The V and J ends lost 4 bases and 8 bases, in that order; junction bases with no gene match: 14. The CDR3 has 15 residues. Germline V gene lookup returns CDR1 SGHRS and CDR2 YFSETQ. DNA for the CDR3: TGCGCCAGCAGCACGTCCCGGGACAGTTTGGGGGGCTACACCTTC. This gives the protein CASSTSRDSLGGYTF.

The chain employs TRBV7-9 and TRBJ1-2, with D uncertain. Germline V gene lookup returns CDR1 SEHNR and CDR2 FQNEAQ (reference sequence). The V end lost 0 bases, the J end lost 4 bases, and 15 bases lay between the germline ends. The CDR3 is 16 residues long. The CDR3 sequence: CASSLAGGIETYGYTF. The CDR3 bases are TGTGCCAGCAGCTTAGCGGGAGGTATAGAGACCTATGGCTACACCTTC.

This clone was recorded once. J is TRBJ1-2 and V is TRBV9, with 7 bases that match TRBD1. Unmatched junction bases numbered 16, after V lost 3 bases and J lost 5 bases. The CDR3 sequence is 17 residues long. Germline CDR1 reads SGDLS; CDR2 reads YYNGEE. The DNA for the CDR3 is TGTGCCAGCAGCGAGCCGGGACAGTACCACAAAGATTATGGCTACACCTTC. Translating it yields CASSEPGQYHKDYGYTF.

V and J are TRBV12-5 and TRBJ1-2; the D gene is possibly TRBD1 (6 bases). The CDR3 is 14 amino acids. Per germline, CDR1 LGHNT and CDR2 FRNRAP. Trimming removed 6 bases from V and 2 bases from J, with 13 bases in between. The DNA for the CDR3 is TGTGCTAGTGGAACCACTACAGGGAACTATGGCTACACCTTC. It specifies CASGTTTGNYGYTF.

The V gene is TRBV10-2, the J gene TRBJ1-1, with D maybe TRBD1 (6 bases). V lost 7 bases, J lost 2 bases, and 14 bases lay in between. Germline assignment: CDR1 WSHSY and CDR2 SAAADI. CDR3 size: 14 residues. CDR3 sequence reads: CASIGRQDNTEAFF. In DNA form, the CDR3 reads TGCGCCAGCATCGGTAGACAGGATAACACTGAAGCTTTCTTT.

The V and J genes are TRBV6-5 and TRBJ2-1; D assignment may be TRBD1 or TRBD2 (5 bases each). This CDR3 comprises 14 residues. Trimming stripped 7 bases from V and 6 bases from J, with 16 bases between. The germline gives CDR1 MNHEY, CDR2 SVGAGI. In DNA form, the CDR3 reads TGTGCCAGCACCCGCCGGGACGGGTCCAATGAGCAGTTCTTC. It is translated as CASTRRDGSNEQFF.

The V and J genes are TRBV23-1 and TRBJ1-5; D is uncertain. TRBV23-1 is an open reading frame, and its role is uncertain. Trimming shortened V by 0 bases and J by 6 bases, and 12 bases separated the two germline ends. This CDR3 spans 15 amino acids. Written as DNA, the CDR3 is TGCGCCAGCAGTCAATCATGGGGAGTCAGTCAGCCCCAGCATTTT. Its translation is CASSQSWGVSQPQHF.